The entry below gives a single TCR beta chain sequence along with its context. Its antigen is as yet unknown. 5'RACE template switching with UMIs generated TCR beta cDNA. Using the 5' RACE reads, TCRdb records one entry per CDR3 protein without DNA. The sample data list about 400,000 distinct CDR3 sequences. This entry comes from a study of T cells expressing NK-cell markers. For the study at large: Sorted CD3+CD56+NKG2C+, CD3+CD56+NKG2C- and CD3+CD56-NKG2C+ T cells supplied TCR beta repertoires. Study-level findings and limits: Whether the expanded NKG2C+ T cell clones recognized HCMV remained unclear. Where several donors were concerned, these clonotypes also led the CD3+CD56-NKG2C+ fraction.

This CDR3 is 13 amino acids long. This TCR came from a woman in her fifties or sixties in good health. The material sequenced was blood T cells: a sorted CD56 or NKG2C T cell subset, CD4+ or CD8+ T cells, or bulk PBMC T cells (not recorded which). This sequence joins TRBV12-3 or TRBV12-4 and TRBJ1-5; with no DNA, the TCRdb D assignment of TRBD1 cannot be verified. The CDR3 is CASRGGFSQPQHF.